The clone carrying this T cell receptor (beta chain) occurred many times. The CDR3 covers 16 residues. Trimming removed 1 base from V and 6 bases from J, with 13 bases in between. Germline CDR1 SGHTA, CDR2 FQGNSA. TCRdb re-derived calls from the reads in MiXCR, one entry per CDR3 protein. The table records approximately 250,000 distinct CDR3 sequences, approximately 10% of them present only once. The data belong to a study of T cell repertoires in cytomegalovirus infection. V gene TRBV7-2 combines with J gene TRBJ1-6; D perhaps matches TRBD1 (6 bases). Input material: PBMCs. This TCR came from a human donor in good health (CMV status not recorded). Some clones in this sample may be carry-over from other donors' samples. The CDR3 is CASSLVGGASNSPLHF. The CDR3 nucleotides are TGTGCCAGCAGCTTAGTAGGGGGGGCCTCTAATTCACCCCTCCACTTT.